This is a list of T cell receptor beta chains from one sample in a study of blood T cell repertoires in COVID-19. This table comes from immunoSEQ multiplex PCR, and its TCRdb copy is limited to in-frame clones, with some not included. The sample includes a few hundred thousand clones, around 89% of them seen just once. The source material was PBMCs or T cells enriched from blood (not recorded which). All receptors come from a man aged 25 to 40 who had recovered from COVID-19. Each CDR3 is given with its conserved first and last residue. The order of the fields is D gene, clone size, V gene, J gene, CDR3 DNA, CDR3 protein. A D gene is named only where the DNA matches it firmly. Some rows mark clone size as missing; the rest say once, few, many or name a class of expanded clone.

-	-	TRBV12-3/TRBV12-4	TRBJ1-1	TGTGCCAGCAGTCCGCGGTTGAACACTGAAGCTTTCTTT	CASSPRLNTEAFF
TRBD1	-	TRBV12-3/TRBV12-4	TRBJ1-1	TGTGCCAGCAGTTTTCGGACAGGGTCTGAAGCTTTCTTT	CASSFRTGSEAFF
TRBD2	-	TRBV6-2/TRBV6-3	TRBJ2-7	TGTGCCAGCAGTTATTACGGTCCTAGCGGGAGCCTCCGTTCCCACGAGCAGTACTTC	CASSYYGPSGSLRSHEQYF
-	once	TRBV10-2	TRBJ2-7	TGCGCCAGCAGTGGGACAGTCTACGAGCAGTACTTC	CASSGTVYEQYF
-	-	TRBV29-1	TRBJ2-3	TGCAGCGTGGAGACAGGCCCCTCAGATACGCAGTATTTT	CSVETGPSDTQYF
-	-	TRBV11-2	TRBJ1-5	TGTGCCAGCAGCTTAGGTGGCAGATTCAATCAGCCCCAGCATTTT	CASSLGGRFNQPQHF
-	-	TRBV27	TRBJ2-7	TGTGCCAGCAGTTTATACAGGAACTCCTACGAGCAGTACTTC	CASSLYRNSYEQYF
-	-	TRBV7-2	TRBJ1-2	TGTGCCAGCAGCCCCGAGTTGGGGGCTGGTGGGAACTATGGCTACACCTTC	CASSPELGAGGNYGYTF
TRBD1	-	TRBV12-3/TRBV12-4	TRBJ2-7	TGTGCCAGCAGTTTAAGGACAGGGGGCGAGCAGTACTTC	CASSLRTGGEQYF
TRBD2	-	TRBV7-3	TRBJ2-1	TGTGCCAGCAGCTTGACCGTAGCGGGAGAGCGCAATGAGCAGTTCTTC	CASSLTVAGERNEQFF
TRBD1	few	TRBV5-4	TRBJ1-6	TGTGCCAGCAGCTTGGACCGGGACAGCAATAATTCACCCCTCCACTTT	CASSLDRDSNNSPLHF
TRBD1	-	TRBV28	TRBJ2-7	TGTGCCAGCAGCGGACAGGGTGGTTTCTACGAGCAGTACTTC	CASSGQGGFYEQYF
-	few	TRBV5-1	TRBJ1-1	TGCGCCAGCAGCTTGGATGCGGGAGGAACTGAAGCTTTCTTT	CASSLDAGGTEAFF
-	-	TRBV9	TRBJ1-1	TGTGCCAGCAGCGTAGCTGTGGGAGTCGACACTGAAGCTTTCTTT	CASSVAVGVDTEAFF
-	-	TRBV7-9	TRBJ1-4	TGTGCCTGCCAGGACAGTGATAATGAAAAACTGTTTTTT	CACQDSDNEKLFF
TRBD1	-	TRBV18	TRBJ1-1	TGTGCCAGCTCACCGACCGACAGGGCTGAAGCTTTCTTT	CASSPTDRAEAFF
TRBD1	once	TRBV18	TRBJ1-2	TGTGCCAGCTCACCGACAGGGGAGTATGGCTACACCTTC	CASSPTGEYGYTF
TRBD1	-	TRBV27	TRBJ2-3	TGTGCCAGCGGACAGGGAACAGATACGCAGTATTTT	CASGQGTDTQYF
TRBD2	once	TRBV7-2	TRBJ2-5	TGTGCCAGCAGCTTGGGGACTAGCGGGATAGAGACCCAGTACTTC	CASSLGTSGIETQYF
TRBD2	-	TRBV18	TRBJ2-1	TGTGCCAGCTCACCGATTAGCGGGGAAAGCTCCTACAATGAGCAGTTCTTC	CASSPISGESSYNEQFF
-	few	TRBV15	TRBJ1-1	TGTGCCACCAGCACCGACAGCAGGGCTGAAGCTTTCTTT	CATSTDSRAEAFF
-	-	TRBV29-1	TRBJ2-3	TGCAGCGTTGAACAGGTTGGCACAGATACGCAGTATTTT	CSVEQVGTDTQYF
-	-	TRBV25-1	TRBJ1-4	TGTGCCAGCAGTGAAGTTGGTAGAACTAATGAAAAACTGTTTTTT	CASSEVGRTNEKLFF
TRBD1	-	TRBV2	TRBJ1-2	TGTGCCAGCCCACGTCCGCCGGGACAGGGTAACTATGGCTACACCTTC	CASPRPPGQGNYGYTF
-	few	TRBV3-1/TRBV3-2	TRBJ1-6	TGTGCCAGCAGCCAAGTGCGTGTCAGGAGACAGAACCATTCACCCCTCCACTTT	CASSQVRVRRQNHSPLHF
TRBD2	-	TRBV27	TRBJ2-1	TGTGCCAGCAGGCTCGGGACTAGCTATGGTGAGCAGTTCTTC	CASRLGTSYGEQFF
TRBD2	-	TRBV28	TRBJ2-1	TGTGCCAGCAGTTTAGACGCTAGCGGCTCCTACAATGAGCAGTTCTTC	CASSLDASGSYNEQFF
TRBD2	-	TRBV13	TRBJ2-7	TGTGCCAGCAGCCTCAACCTAGCGGCAGCCTACGAGCAGTACTTC	CASSLNLAAAYEQYF
-	-	TRBV7-3	TRBJ1-5	TGTGCCAGCATCAAAAGGGGGTGCGTGTACCCCGGACGGCATCAGCCCCAGCATTTT	CASIKRGCVYPGRHQPQHF
-	-	TRBV10-1	TRBJ1-1	TGCGCCAGCAGTGGGACCCTTCAGGGTGCTGAAGCTTTCTTT	CASSGTLQGAEAFF
TRBD2	-	TRBV2	TRBJ2-2	TGTGCCAGCATGGGGGAGGGAACCGGGGAGCTGTTTTTT	CASMGEGTGELFF
-	-	TRBV6-5	TRBJ1-6	TGTGCCAGCAGTTACGACAGGAAAACCGGTTCACCCCTCCACTTT	CASSYDRKTGSPLHF
TRBD2	-	TRBV28	TRBJ2-1	TGTGCCAGCAGTTCCTGGAGCGGGGAGGGAACCTACAATGAGCAGTTCTTC	CASSSWSGEGTYNEQFF
-	once	TRBV28	TRBJ1-2	TGTGCCAGCAGTTTACGACAGCTCTATGGCTACACCTTC	CASSLRQLYGYTF
-	once	TRBV6-5	TRBJ2-1	TGTGCCAGCAGTTACTCGACAAGGACTACCTACAATGAGCAGTTCTTC	CASSYSTRTTYNEQFF
TRBD2	-	TRBV6-5	TRBJ2-1	TGTGCCAGCAGTCCCGAGACTAGCGGCAACAATGAGCAGTTCTTC	CASSPETSGNNEQFF